This TCR beta chain derives from a study of shared clonotypes between healthy human individuals. Study findings and constraints: Blood was the sole source, and tissue repertoires probably differ.

Germline V gene data show CDR1 as SGHNT and CDR2 as YYREEE (reference sequence). Trimming cost V 9 bases and J 2 bases, with 12 bases left between them. The length of the CDR3 is 12 residues. Comments on this clone: Its antigen is not known.

Sequenced by immunoSEQ multiplex PCR; TCRdb stores in-frame clones only, minus some. The repertoire holds 640,000 or so clones, with approximately 79% as singletons. Healthy adults negative for HIV, lacking recent acute infections or vaccinations, served as donors. This TCR derives from a woman aged 25 to 39 in good health. Sequenced sample: memory CD4+ T cells sorted from blood. As for subset: CD45RA-negative fraction. This sequence joins TRBV5-4 and TRBJ2-7; a possible D gene is TRBD2 (6 bases). The CDR3 region is CAIGTGAYEQYF. The CDR3 DNA is TGTGCCATAGGGACTGGGGCCTACGAGCAGTACTTC.